Presented here are 11 T cell receptor beta chains from one specimen sequenced in a study of CD8+CD57+ T cells in acquired aplastic anemia. Genomic DNA, the template, was used for profiling of the TCR beta VDJ and CDR3. TCRdb processed the reads anew with MiXCR; each CDR3 protein has one entry. This table holds 100,000 to 150,000 distinct CDR3 sequences, around 41% found once. Sequenced input: sorted CD4+, CD8+, or CD8+CD57+ T cells (not recorded which) from PBMCs. These receptors were taken from a human donor in good health, serving as a control.

On this clonotype: A much larger clone lies a single base off, so this may be a read error. The chain combines TRBV7-2 with TRBJ1-3, with D maybe TRBD1 (6 bases). CDR1 and CDR2 from the germline V gene are SGHTA and FQGNSA. The CDR3 has 16 amino acids. This chain's CDR3 is CASCLAQGRSGNTIYF. The CDR3 DNA reads as TGTGCCAGCTGCTTAGCACAGGGACGCTCTGGAAACACCATATATTTT.

In this sample, this clonotype turned up many times. The V and J genes are TRBV5-1 and TRBJ2-4; TRBD1 or TRBD2 may be the D gene (5 bases each). Per the germline V gene, CDR1 is SGHRS and CDR2 is YFSETQ. V was clipped by 5 bases and J by 3 bases, with 24 bases between them. The CDR3 totals 18 residues. This CDR3 reads CASRGTVREAQGKNIQYF. CDR3 in DNA: TGCGCCAGCAGGGGGACGGTCCGGGAAGCTCAAGGCAAAAACATTCAGTACTTC.

This clonotype was counted only a few times. The chain has TRBV12-5 and TRBJ2-3, with 10 bases matching TRBD2. V trimming: 1 base; J trimming: 6 bases; junction bases outside the gene matches: 10. The V gene's germline CDR1 is LGHNT and CDR2 FRNRAP. This CDR3 has 17 residues. CDR3: CASGLDAASGSGDTQYF. The CDR3, as DNA: TGTGCTAGTGGTTTGGATGCAGCTAGCGGGAGTGGGGATACGCAGTATTTT.

This clonotype was picked up many times. The gene calls are TRBV19 and TRBJ2-1, with TRBD2 identical over 8 bases. Germline lookup yields CDR1 LNHDA and CDR2 SQIVND (reference sequence). Unmatched junction bases numbered 6, after V lost 4 bases and J lost 10 bases. This CDR3 contains 13 residues. The CDR3 region is CASSRDGTREQFF. The CDR3 DNA reads as TGTGCCAGTAGTAGAGACGGGACTAGAGAGCAGTTCTTC.

This clonotype turned up a few times. CDR3 region: CAWSPPGTSLYEQYF. The CDR3 nucleotides read TGTGCCTGGAGTCCCCCCGGGACTTCCCTCTACGAGCAGTACTTC. This chain joins TRBV30 and TRBJ2-7; possibly TRBD2 for D (6 bases). V was pared by 2 bases and J by 3 bases, with 17 bases between. From germline, CDR1 is GTSNPN and CDR2 SVGIG (reference sequence). There are 15 residues in the CDR3.

This clonotype has a handful of counts. The chain recombines TRBV30 with TRBJ1-5; D may be TRBD1 (5 bases). The V end lost 3 bases, the J end lost 2 bases, and 11 bases lay between the germline ends. The CDR3 is 14 amino acids. Germline CDR1 is GTSNPN and CDR2 is SVGIG (reference sequence). The CDR3 loop reads CAWRGPRGNQPQHF. In DNA form, the CDR3 reads TGTGCCTGGAGGGGCCCCAGGGGCAATCAGCCCCAGCATTTT. The full variable domain, completed using reference TRBV30 and TRBJ1-5, is SQTIHQWPATLVQPVGSPLSLECTVEGTSNPNLYWYRQAAGRGLQLLFYSVGIGQISSEVPQNLSASRPQDRQFILSSKKLLLSDSGFYLCAWRGPRGNQPQHFGDGTRLSIL.

This clonotype was observed a few times. The chain recombines TRBV7-9 with TRBJ1-6; D unclear. The V gene's germline CDR1 is SEHNR and CDR2 FQNEAQ (reference sequence). This CDR3 comprises 12 residues. V was trimmed by 5 bases and J by 9 bases, leaving 8 bases between them. CDR3 nucleotide sequence: TGTGCCAGCAGCCTCGGTGGTTCACCCCTCCACTTT. Translating gives CASSLGGSPLHF.

This clonotype occurred many times. J is TRBJ2-3 and V is TRBV20-1; TRBD2 matches 8 bases. V lost 3 bases and J lost 6; bases outside the gene matches: 2. The germline CDR1 and CDR2 sequences are DFQATT and SNEGSKA (reference sequence). The CDR3 is 12 residues long. The CDR3 DNA reads TGCAGTGCTAGGCGCGGGGGGGATACGCAGTATTTT. This sequence encodes CSARRGGDTQYF.

The V call is TRBV25-1, the J call TRBJ1-1; the match to TRBD1 covers 9 bases. Per germline, CDR1 MGHDK and CDR2 SYGVNS. Trimming removed 4 bases from V and 6 bases from J; junction bases left unmatched: 6. This CDR3 has 14 residues. The CDR3 here is CASSGGQGVAEAFF. Here the CDR3 DNA reads TGTGCCAGCAGTGGGGGACAGGGCGTAGCTGAAGCTTTCTTT.

This chain uses TRBV10-3 with TRBJ2-3; D is ambiguous. Deletions cut 10 bases from V and 2 bases from J, with 10 bases between. From germline, CDR1 is ENHRY and CDR2 SYGVKD. The CDR3 runs to 12 residues. As DNA, the CDR3 is TGTGCCAGCCGGACGGCCACAGATACGCAGTATTTT. Its protein product is CASRTATDTQYF.

In this sample, this clonotype turned up many times. J is TRBJ2-7 and V is TRBV6-1; D ambiguous. Germline CDR1 and CDR2: MNHNS and SASEGT. Between the trimmed V and J ends, which lost 4 bases and 3 bases, there was a span of 10 bases. There are 13 residues in the CDR3. CDR3 sequence: CASSGNRLYEQYF. As DNA, the CDR3 is TGTGCCAGCAGTGGAAACAGACTCTACGAGCAGTACTTC.